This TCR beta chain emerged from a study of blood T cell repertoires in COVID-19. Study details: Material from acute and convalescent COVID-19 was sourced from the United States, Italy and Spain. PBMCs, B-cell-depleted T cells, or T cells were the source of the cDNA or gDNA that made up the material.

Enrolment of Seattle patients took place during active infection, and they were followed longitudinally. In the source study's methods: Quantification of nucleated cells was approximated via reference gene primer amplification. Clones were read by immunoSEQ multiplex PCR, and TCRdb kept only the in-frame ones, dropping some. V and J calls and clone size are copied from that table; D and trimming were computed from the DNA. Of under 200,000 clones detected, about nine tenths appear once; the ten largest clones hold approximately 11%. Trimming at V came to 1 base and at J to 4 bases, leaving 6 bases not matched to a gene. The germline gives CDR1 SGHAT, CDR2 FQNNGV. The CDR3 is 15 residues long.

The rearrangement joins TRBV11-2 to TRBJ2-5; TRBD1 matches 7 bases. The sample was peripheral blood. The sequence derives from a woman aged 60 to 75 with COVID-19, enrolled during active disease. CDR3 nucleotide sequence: TGTGCCAGCAGCTTAGGAAGGGGGCGAAGAGAGACCCAGTACTTC. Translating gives CASSLGRGRRETQYF.